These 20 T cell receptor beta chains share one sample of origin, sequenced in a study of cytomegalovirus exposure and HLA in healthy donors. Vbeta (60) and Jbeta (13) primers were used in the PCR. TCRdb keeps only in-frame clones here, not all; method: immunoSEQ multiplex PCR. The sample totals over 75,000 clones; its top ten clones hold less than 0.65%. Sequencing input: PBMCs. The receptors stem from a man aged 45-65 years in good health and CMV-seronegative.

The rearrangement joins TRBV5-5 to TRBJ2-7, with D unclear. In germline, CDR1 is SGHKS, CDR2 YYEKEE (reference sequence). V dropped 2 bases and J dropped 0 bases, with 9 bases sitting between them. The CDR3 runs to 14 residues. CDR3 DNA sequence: TGTGCCAGCAGCTTTAGCCCAAGCTCCTACGAGCAGTACTTC. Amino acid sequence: CASSFSPSSYEQYF.

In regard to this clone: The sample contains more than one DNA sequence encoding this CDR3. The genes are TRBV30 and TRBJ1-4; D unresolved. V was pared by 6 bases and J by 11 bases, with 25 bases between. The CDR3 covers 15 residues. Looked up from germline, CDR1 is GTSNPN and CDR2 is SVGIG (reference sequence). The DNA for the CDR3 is TGTGCCTGCGGTGGGAGTAGTCAGTTACGGGAGAAACTGTTTTTT. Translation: CACGGSSQLREKLFF.

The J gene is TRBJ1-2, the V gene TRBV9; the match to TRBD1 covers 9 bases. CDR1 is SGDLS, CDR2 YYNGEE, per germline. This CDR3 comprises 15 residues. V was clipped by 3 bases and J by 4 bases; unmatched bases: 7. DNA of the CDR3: TGTGCCAGCAGCGAAGGTGGACAGGGGAGCTATGGCTACACCTTC. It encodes CASSEGGQGSYGYTF.

CDR3 amino acids: CASSFKGVTDTQYF. CDR3 DNA sequence: TGCGCCAGCAGCTTTAAGGGGGTCACAGATACGCAGTATTTT. V is TRBV5-1 and J is TRBJ2-3; D possibly corresponds to TRBD1 (6 bases). Germline CDR1 is SGHRS and CDR2 is YFSETQ. V lost 2 bases, J lost 2 bases, and 9 bases lay in between. The CDR3 length is 14 residues.

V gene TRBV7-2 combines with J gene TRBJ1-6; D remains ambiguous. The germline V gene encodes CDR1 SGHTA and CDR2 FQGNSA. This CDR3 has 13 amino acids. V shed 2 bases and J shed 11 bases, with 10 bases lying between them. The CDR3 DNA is TGTGCCAGCAGCTTATCAGGCCAGGCACCCCTCCACTTT. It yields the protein CASSLSGQAPLHF.

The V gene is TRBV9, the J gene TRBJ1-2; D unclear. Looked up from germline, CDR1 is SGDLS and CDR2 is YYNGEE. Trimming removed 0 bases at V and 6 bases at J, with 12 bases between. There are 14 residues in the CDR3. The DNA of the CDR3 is TGTGCCAGCAGCGTAGACAGTCTTTGGAATGGCTACACCTTC. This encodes CASSVDSLWNGYTF.

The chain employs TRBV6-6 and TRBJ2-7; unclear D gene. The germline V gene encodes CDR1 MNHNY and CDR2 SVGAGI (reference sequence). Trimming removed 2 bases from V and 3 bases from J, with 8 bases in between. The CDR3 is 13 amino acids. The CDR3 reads CASSYDQDYEQYF. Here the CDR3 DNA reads TGTGCCAGCAGTTACGACCAGGACTACGAGCAGTACTTC.

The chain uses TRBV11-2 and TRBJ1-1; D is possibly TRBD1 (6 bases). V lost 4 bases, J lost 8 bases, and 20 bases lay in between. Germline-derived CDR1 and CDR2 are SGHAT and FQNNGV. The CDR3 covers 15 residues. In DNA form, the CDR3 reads TGTGCCAGCAGCTCCCTCCGGGGGGGGCATGCGGAAGCTTTCTTT. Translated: CASSSLRGGHAEAFF.

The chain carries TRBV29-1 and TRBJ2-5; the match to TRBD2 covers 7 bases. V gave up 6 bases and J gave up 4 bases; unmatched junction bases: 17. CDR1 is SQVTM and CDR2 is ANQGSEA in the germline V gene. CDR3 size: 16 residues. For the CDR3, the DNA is TGCAGCGTCGCCCCTTCTTCGGGCGGGGGAAGAGAGACCCAGTACTTC. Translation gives CSVAPSSGGGRETQYF.

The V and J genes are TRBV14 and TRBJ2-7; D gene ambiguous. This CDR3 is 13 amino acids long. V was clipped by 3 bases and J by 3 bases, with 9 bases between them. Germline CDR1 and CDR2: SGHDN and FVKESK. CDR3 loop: CASSHKLHYEQYF. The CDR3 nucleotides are TGTGCCAGCAGCCACAAACTCCACTACGAGCAGTACTTC.

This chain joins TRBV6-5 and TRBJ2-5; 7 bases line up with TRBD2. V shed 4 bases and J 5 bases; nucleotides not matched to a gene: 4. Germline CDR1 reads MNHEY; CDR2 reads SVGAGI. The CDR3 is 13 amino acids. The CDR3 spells CASSWDYRETQYF. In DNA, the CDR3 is TGTGCCAGCAGTTGGGACTACAGGGAGACCCAGTACTTC.

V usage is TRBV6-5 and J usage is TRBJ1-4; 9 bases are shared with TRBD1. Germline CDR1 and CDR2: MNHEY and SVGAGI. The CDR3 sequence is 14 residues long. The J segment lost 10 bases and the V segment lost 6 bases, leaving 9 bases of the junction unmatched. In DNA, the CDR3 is TGTGCCAGCAGGACAGGGGGTGATCTTGGAAAACTGTTTTTT. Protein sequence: CASRTGGDLGKLFF.

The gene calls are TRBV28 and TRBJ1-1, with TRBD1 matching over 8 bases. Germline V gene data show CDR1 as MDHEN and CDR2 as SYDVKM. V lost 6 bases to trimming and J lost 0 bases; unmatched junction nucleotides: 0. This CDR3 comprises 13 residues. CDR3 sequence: CASRGQVNTEAFF. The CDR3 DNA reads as TGTGCCAGCAGGGGACAGGTGAACACTGAAGCTTTCTTT. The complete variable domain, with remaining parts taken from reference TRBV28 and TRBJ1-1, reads DVKVTQSSRYLVKRTGEKVFLECVQDMDHENMFWYRQDPGLGLRLIYFSYDVKMKEKGDIPEGYSVSREKKERFSLILESASTNQTSMYLCASRGQVNTEAFFGQGTRLTVV.

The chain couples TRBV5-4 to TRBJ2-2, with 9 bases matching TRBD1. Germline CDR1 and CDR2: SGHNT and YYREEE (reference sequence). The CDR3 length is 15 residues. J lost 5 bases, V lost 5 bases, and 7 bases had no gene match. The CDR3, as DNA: TGTGCCAGCAGGACAGGGGGGTTCGGGACCGGGGAGCTGTTTTTT. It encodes CASRTGGFGTGELFF.

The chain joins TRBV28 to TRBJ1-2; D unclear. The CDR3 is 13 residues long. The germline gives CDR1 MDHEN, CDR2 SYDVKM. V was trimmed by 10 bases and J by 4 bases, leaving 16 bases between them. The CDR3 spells CATRGQSLYGYTF. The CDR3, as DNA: TGTGCCACACGAGGGCAGAGTCTCTATGGCTACACCTTC.

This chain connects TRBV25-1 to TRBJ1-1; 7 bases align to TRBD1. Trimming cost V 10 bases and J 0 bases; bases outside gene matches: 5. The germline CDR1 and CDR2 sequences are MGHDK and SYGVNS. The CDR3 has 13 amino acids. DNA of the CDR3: TGTGCCACTCAACAGGGGATGAACACTGAAGCTTTCTTT. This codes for CATQQGMNTEAFF.

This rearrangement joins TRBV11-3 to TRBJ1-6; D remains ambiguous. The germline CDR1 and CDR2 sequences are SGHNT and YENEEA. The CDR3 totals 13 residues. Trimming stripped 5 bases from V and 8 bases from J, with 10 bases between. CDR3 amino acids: CASSPARDSPLHF. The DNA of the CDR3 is TGTGCCAGCAGCCCAGCCCGGGATTCACCCCTCCACTTT.

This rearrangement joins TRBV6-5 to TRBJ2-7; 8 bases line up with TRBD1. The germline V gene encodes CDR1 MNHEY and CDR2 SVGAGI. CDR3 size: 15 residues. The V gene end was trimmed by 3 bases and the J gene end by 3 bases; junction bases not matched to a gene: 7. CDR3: CASSYRDRSDYEQYF. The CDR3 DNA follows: TGTGCCAGCAGTTATAGGGACAGGTCCGACTACGAGCAGTACTTC.

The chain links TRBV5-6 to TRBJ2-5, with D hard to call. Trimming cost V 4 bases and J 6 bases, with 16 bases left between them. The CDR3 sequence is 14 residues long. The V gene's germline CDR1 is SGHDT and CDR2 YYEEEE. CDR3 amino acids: CASSIYRPQQTQYF. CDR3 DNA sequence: TGTGCCAGCAGCATCTACAGACCTCAGCAGACCCAGTACTTC.

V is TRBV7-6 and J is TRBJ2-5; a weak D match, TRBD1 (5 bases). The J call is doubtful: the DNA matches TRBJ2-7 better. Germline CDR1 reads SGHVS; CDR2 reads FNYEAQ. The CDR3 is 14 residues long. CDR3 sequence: CASSHDQGAYEQYF. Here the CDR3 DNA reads TGTGCCAGCAGCCACGACCAAGGGGCCTACGAGCAGTACTTC.